This note documents a single T cell receptor (beta chain) sequence. This entry is derived from a study of control samples from healthy donors and cancer patients. Assay used: immunoSEQ multiplex PCR; TCRdb lists only in-frame clones, some missing. In the table there are about 80,000 clones, around nine tenths of which are singletons. The CDR3 totals 14 residues. The V gene's germline CDR1 is MNHEY and CDR2 SVGAGI. V shed 3 bases, J shed 1 base, and the junction held 2 bases outside the gene matches. The clonotype was recovered from a man between 50 and 59 years old in good health. Sequencing was carried out using blood. This chain links TRBV6-5 with TRBJ2-7, with 8 bases that match TRBD2. The CDR3 nucleotides read TGTGCCAGCAGTTATAGCGGGGCGTCCTACGAGCAGTACTTC. Translated, it gives CASSYSGASYEQYF.